A selection of T cell receptor beta chains follows, all from one sample in a study of PD-1 blockade in classical Hodgkin lymphoma. TCRdb keeps only in-frame clones here, not all; method: immunoSEQ multiplex PCR. This sample has under 100,000 clones; roughly 83% occur once, and the top ten carry 12%. Sequenced material: peripheral blood mononuclear cells (PBMCs), taken at baseline. The receptors shown here come from a human donor with classical Hodgkin lymphoma. Both conserved end residues are part of each CDR3. The D gene is left open where the match is weak. The size field is filled for only some rows; it gives once, few, many or a size class.

-	-	TRBJ2-5	TRBV7-9	CASSLALGRETQYF	TGTGCCAGCAGCTTAGCGTTGGGGCGAGAGACCCAGTACTTC
-	-	TRBJ2-2	TRBV7-2	CASSLDGRDTGELFF	TGTGCCAGCAGCTTAGATGGGCGGGACACCGGGGAGCTGTTTTTT
-	-	TRBJ1-4	TRBV4-2	CASSLGSDPHNEKLFF	TGTGCCAGCAGCTTAGGGAGCGACCCGCATAATGAAAAACTGTTTTTT
-	-	TRBJ2-1	TRBV19	CASSIGRRQSSYNEQFF	TGTGCCAGTAGTATAGGTAGGAGGCAGTCCTCCTACAATGAGCAGTTCTTC
few	-	TRBJ1-3	TRBV11-2	CASSSRWTRSGNTIYF	TGTGCCAGCAGCTCACGGTGGACACGATCTGGAAACACCATATATTTT
-	TRBD1	TRBJ1-2	TRBV19	CASSIDRTGGTNYGYTF	TGTGCCAGTAGTATAGACAGGACAGGGGGAACTAACTATGGCTACACCTTC
-	-	TRBJ1-1	TRBV4-1	CASSQDAPMYSDSDTEAFF	TGCGCCAGCAGCCAAGATGCCCCCATGTACTCTGATTCGGACACTGAAGCTTTCTTT
-	-	TRBJ2-5	TRBV19	CASSRSRETQYF	TGTGCCAGTAGTCGTTCCCGGGAGACCCAGTACTTC
-	TRBD1	TRBJ1-2	TRBV29-1	CSVEEGKTGNYTF	TGCAGCGTTGAAGAAGGGAAGACAGGGAACTACACCTTC
-	-	TRBJ2-7	TRBV2	CASSSGGGGQYF	TGTGCCAGCAGTTCTGGGGGCGGTGGGCAGTACTTC
-	-	TRBJ2-4	TRBV30	CAWTSPPHKLLAKNIQYF	TGTGCCTGGACCTCGCCCCCACACAAACTTCTAGCCAAAAACATTCAGTACTTC
-	TRBD2	TRBJ2-1	TRBV10-3	CASCPSGDEQFF	TGTGCCAGCTGTCCTAGCGGCGATGAGCAGTTCTTC
few	-	TRBJ1-1	TRBV19	CASSIADGGTEAFF	TGTGCCAGTAGTATAGCAGATGGAGGAACTGAAGCTTTCTTT
-	-	TRBJ2-6	TRBV6-5	CASSYAGANVLTF	TGTGCCAGCAGTTACGCCGGGGCCAACGTCCTGACTTTC
-	-	TRBJ2-7	TRBV9	CASSVDPDLTYEQYF	TGTGCCAGCAGCGTAGACCCCGACCTCACCTACGAGCAGTACTTC
-	-	TRBJ2-2	TRBV4-3	CASSQKWASTGELFF	TGCGCCAGCAGCCAAAAATGGGCGAGCACCGGGGAGCTGTTTTTT
-	-	TRBJ2-7	TRBV5-1	CASSLDAGGLYEQYF	TGCGCCAGCAGCTTGGACGCCGGTGGGTTGTACGAGCAGTACTTC
-	TRBD1	TRBJ2-1	TRBV14	CASSHSGGSSGPEQFF	TGTGCCAGCAGCCACTCAGGGGGTAGCTCCGGGCCTGAGCAGTTCTTC
few	-	TRBJ2-5	TRBV10-1	CASSGMDIQGTQYF	TGCGCCAGCAGTGGAATGGACATCCAAGGGACCCAGTACTTC
-	-	TRBJ2-7	TRBV6-1	CASNFDRASYEQYF	TGTGCCAGCAACTTTGACCGAGCCTCCTACGAGCAGTACTTC
-	-	TRBJ2-2	TRBV6-5	CASRRVGGELFF	TGTGCCAGCAGGAGGGTGGGCGGGGAGCTGTTTTTT
-	-	TRBJ2-3	TRBV11-2	CASSQESQAQYF	TGTGCCAGCAGCCAGGAATCCCAGGCGCAGTATTTT
-	-	TRBJ2-7	TRBV4-2	CASSQDGYRKSYEQYF	TGTGCCAGCAGCCAAGACGGGTACAGAAAGTCCTACGAGCAGTACTTC
few	TRBD2	TRBJ2-2	TRBV9	CASSVAREGTGELFF	TGTGCCAGCAGCGTAGCCCGGGAGGGCACCGGGGAGCTGTTTTTT
-	-	TRBJ2-3	TRBV5-1	CASSDGGVGDTQYF	TGCGCCAGCAGCGACGGGGGAGTGGGAGATACGCAGTATTTT
-	TRBD1	TRBJ2-5	TRBV4-1	CASSQGDRAGGQETQYF	TGCGCCAGCAGCCAAGGAGACAGGGCCGGAGGTCAAGAGACCCAGTACTTC
few	TRBD1	TRBJ1-2	TRBV19	CASSQGAFVYGYTF	TGTGCCAGTAGCCAGGGGGCGTTCGTTTATGGCTACACCTTC
-	-	TRBJ2-7	TRBV29-1	CSASGRYDPYEQYF	TGCAGCGCCTCCGGACGCTACGATCCCTACGAGCAGTACTTC
-	TRBD1	TRBJ1-4	TRBV19	CASSLPGGENEKLFF	TGTGCCAGTAGTCTCCCAGGGGGAGAGAATGAAAAACTGTTTTTT
-	-	TRBJ1-5	TRBV10-3	CAISPGLQPQHF	TGTGCCATCAGCCCGGGGCTTCAGCCCCAGCATTTT
-	TRBD1	TRBJ2-1	TRBV27	CASHAGTEIYNEQFF	TGTGCCAGCCACGCCGGGACAGAAATTTACAATGAGCAGTTCTTC
-	TRBD2	TRBJ2-5	TRBV7-2	CASSLGRAGGGLQETQYF	TGTGCCAGCAGCTTAGGGAGAGCGGGAGGGGGCCTTCAAGAGACCCAGTACTTC
-	TRBD2	TRBJ2-3	TRBV7-2	CASSLGLAGGEDTQYF	TGTGCCAGCAGCTTAGGTCTAGCGGGAGGAGAGGATACGCAGTATTTT
-	-	TRBJ2-7	TRBV7-9	CASSQGTAYEQYF	TGTGCCAGCAGCCAGGGGACTGCCTACGAGCAGTACTTC
-	TRBD2	TRBJ2-1	TRBV4-1	CASSQEVAGVGNEQFF	TGCGCCAGCAGCCAAGAGGTAGCGGGAGTCGGGAATGAGCAGTTCTTC
-	-	TRBJ2-1	TRBV5-6	CASSLERGDGYNEQFF	TGTGCCAGCAGCTTGGAAAGGGGAGATGGTTACAATGAGCAGTTCTTC
-	TRBD2	TRBJ2-3	TRBV9	CASSPIAGGPGDTQYF	TGTGCCAGCAGCCCTATAGCGGGAGGGCCTGGGGATACGCAGTATTTT